The 2 T cell receptor beta chains reported below all come from one sample, sequenced in a study of shared clonotypes between healthy human individuals. Sequencing was performed with immunoSEQ multiplex PCR; in TCRdb, only in-frame clones are kept and a portion is missing. Among hundreds of thousands of clones listed, around 73% were seen once. Sequencing was carried out using memory CD4+ T cells sorted from blood. Regarding subset: CD45RA-negative fraction. The receptors originated from a woman in her 30s in good health.

This clone showed up just once. The J gene is TRBJ2-7, the V gene TRBV7-2; the D is unclear. V was cut by 2 bases and J by 5 bases, with 16 bases left in between. Per germline, CDR1 SGHTA and CDR2 FQGNSA. CDR3 length: 15 amino acids. The CDR3, as DNA: TGTGCCAGCAGCTTATTTGTCCAAGGGTACAACGAGCAGTACTTC. It translates to CASSLFVQGYNEQYF.

The chain uses TRBV14 and TRBJ1-2; 7 nucleotides align to TRBD1. Looked up from germline, CDR1 is SGHDN and CDR2 is FVKESK. J was trimmed by 8 bases and V by 0 bases; bases with no gene match: 6. The CDR3 is 14 residues long. This chain's CDR3 is CASSQETGVRGYTF. CDR3 nucleotide sequence: TGTGCCAGCAGCCAAGAAACAGGGGTTCGAGGCTACACCTTC.